This TCR beta chain was documented in a study of T cell repertoires in cytomegalovirus infection (dated by TCRdb to between 2017 and 2020). Broadly, across the study: Donor HLA type was relevant to the analysis, as public TCR beta signatures indicated carriage of CMV infection together with the matching HLA type.

Regarding this clonotype: Its antigen is currently not known. Per-base quality was not reported, and no clone a single base away is much larger than it.

General conclusions and limits of the study: In both this cohort and an independent approximately 400-donor cohort, the cumulative frequency of public TCR beta family members distinguished carriers of CMV infection plus the relevant HLA type. The ex vivo response was dominated by HLA-C-restricted CMV-specific TCR beta clonotypes, and the single most frequent clonotype in two of eight donors was supplied by these HLA-C-restricted clonotypes.

The reads were generated on an Illumina HiSeq 1500. The public reads were quality trimmed at Q25 with fastp and then assembled into clones with MiXCR by TCRdb, keeping productive beta chains. Rows with a matching CDR3 protein are joined into one entry that keeps the most common DNA and genes. This sample gives 150,000 to 200,000 distinct CDR3 sequences in total; 28% of them show up just once. Under 35% of the sample goes to the ten largest clones. The CDR3 measures 13 amino acids from cysteine to phenylalanine. The kept DNA is CDR3 alone, 39 bases in frame from the first base. V and J are truncated by 3 bases and 0 bases respectively, leaving an intervening sequence of 5 bases. The CDR1 and CDR2 encoded by the germline V gene are SGHTA and FQGTGA.

The material sequenced was PBMCs. Recombination linked TRBV7-3 to TRBJ1-1, with the identity of the D gene unclear. The clonotype was recovered from a human donor in good health (CMV status not recorded). Some clones in this sample may be carry-over from other donors' samples. The DNA is as follows: TGTGCCAGCAGCTTCAAGCTGAACACTGAAGCTTTCTTT. This translates into CASSFKLNTEAFF.